Listed below are T cell receptor beta chains from one sample, sequenced in a study of cytomegalovirus exposure and HLA in healthy donors. Using immunoSEQ multiplex PCR, the repertoire was profiled, and TCRdb retains in-frame clones only, with some absent. The sample lists over 150,000 clones, around four fifths occurring once. The sample consisted of PBMCs. The receptors stem from a woman aged 50 to 65 in good health and CMV-seronegative. CDR3s include the opening cysteine and the closing phenylalanine or tryptophan. D genes are given only for firm matches. The listing skips clone size in some rows; elsewhere it reads once, few, many or a size class.

abundance | d_gene | j_gene | v_gene | CDR3nt | CDR3aa
few | TRBD1 | TRBJ1-1 | TRBV28 | TGTGCCAGCAGTCCCCGCGACAGGGACGGGCCTGAAGCTTTCTTT | CASSPRDRDGPEAFF
- | - | TRBJ1-5 | TRBV5-1 | TGCGCCAGCAGCCCCGTACCGGATCAGCCCCAGCATTTT | CASSPVPDQPQHF
- | TRBD2 | TRBJ2-1 | TRBV27 | TGTGCCAGCAGTCCTGGACTAGCGGGAGGAGTTAGGCACAATGAGCAGTTCTTC | CASSPGLAGGVRHNEQFF
- | - | TRBJ1-4 | TRBV6-5 | TGTGCCAGCAGTTCTACCTGGAACACCGGAGAAGAAAAACTGTTTTTT | CASSSTWNTGEEKLFF
few | - | TRBJ2-3 | TRBV6-5 | TGTGCCAGCAGTTACTCGAGGGAAAGACCGGTAGATACGCAGTATTTT | CASSYSRERPVDTQYF
- | - | TRBJ2-1 | TRBV7-9 | TGTGCCAGCAGCTTCCAGGGCGATGAGCAGTTCTTC | CASSFQGDEQFF
- | TRBD1 | TRBJ1-2 | TRBV27 | TGTGCCAGCAGTCAGCCGGGACAGGGGTTCCTCTATGGCTACACCTTC | CASSQPGQGFLYGYTF
- | TRBD2 | TRBJ2-7 | TRBV5-1 | TGCGCCAGCAGCTTGTGGGTAAGCGGGAGACGGGACGAGCAGTACTTC | CASSLWVSGRRDEQYF
- | - | TRBJ1-2 | TRBV10-3 | TGTGCCATCAGTGAGGGAGGGTTTCAGTATGGCTACACCTTC | CAISEGGFQYGYTF
- | TRBD2 | TRBJ2-7 | TRBV11-2 | TGTGCCAGCAGCTCCGGACTAGCGACCCACTACGAGCAGTACTTC | CASSSGLATHYEQYF
- | TRBD1 | TRBJ1-1 | TRBV10-3 | TGTGCCATCAAGGGGACAGGGGGATTGAGCACTGAAGCTTTCTTT | CAIKGTGGLSTEAFF
- | - | TRBJ2-5 | TRBV4-2 | TGTGCCAGCAGCCAAGGAACAGACGCTCAAGAGACCCAGTACTTC | CASSQGTDAQETQYF
- | - | TRBJ1-6 | TRBV14 | TGTGCCAGCAGCCAAGGGACAGTGATTTCACCCCTCCACTTT | CASSQGTVISPLHF
- | - | TRBJ1-3 | TRBV28 | TGTGCCAGCAGCGAGGGAACCGGAAACACCATATATTTT | CASSEGTGNTIYF
- | TRBD2 | TRBJ2-1 | TRBV7-2 | TGTGCCAGCAGCTTAGTTGGCGGGAGAGTCTACAATGAGCAGTTCTTC | CASSLVGGRVYNEQFF
few | TRBD1 | TRBJ1-1 | TRBV6-4 | TGTGCCAGCAGTAAAACCGACAGGGGGCGGGCTGAAGCTTTCTTT | CASSKTDRGRAEAFF
once | - | TRBJ1-6 | TRBV18 | TGTGCCAGCTCACCGTCAGTGAATTCACCCCTCCACTTT | CASSPSVNSPLHF
- | - | TRBJ2-3 | TRBV25-1 | TGTGCCAGCAGTAGCGGGACAGATACGCAGTATTTT | CASSSGTDTQYF
- | TRBD2 | TRBJ2-5 | TRBV9 | TGTGCCAGCAGCGTAGGAACTAGCGGGATCCTGGAGACCCAGTACTTC | CASSVGTSGILETQYF
- | TRBD2 | TRBJ2-7 | TRBV7-2 | TGTGCCAGCAGCTTAGGTGGACTAGCTCACGAGCAGTACTTC | CASSLGGLAHEQYF
- | TRBD2 | TRBJ2-1 | TRBV15 | TGTGCCACCAGCAGAGAAGGCGGGGGGGTTTATAATGAGCAGTTCTTC | CATSREGGGVYNEQFF
- | - | TRBJ2-7 | TRBV28 | TGTGCCAGCAGTCTCCTATCTAGACAGTTAGGTGGCCACGAGCAGTACTTC | CASSLLSRQLGGHEQYF
- | TRBD2 | TRBJ2-2 | TRBV4-2 | TGTGCCAGCAGGCCGGAGGGCGGGGGGGCAGGCACCGGGGAGCTGTTTTTT | CASRPEGGGAGTGELFF
- | - | TRBJ1-5 | TRBV7-9 | TGTGCCAGCAGAACCAGTCAGCCCCAGCATTTT | CASRTSQPQHF
- | - | TRBJ2-7 | TRBV27 | TGTGCCAGCAGTTCCGGGAGCTTCTACGAGCAGTACTTC | CASSSGSFYEQYF
- | - | TRBJ1-2 | TRBV7-9 | TGTGCCAGCAGCTTAGTATTTGCGTCAAGTTATGGCTACACCTTC | CASSLVFASSYGYTF
once | TRBD1 | TRBJ1-1 | TRBV4-2 | TGTGCCAGCAGCCAATCTGACAGGGGTGAAGCTTTCTTT | CASSQSDRGEAFF
- | TRBD1 | TRBJ1-6 | TRBV11-2 | TGTGCCAGCAGCCCAATACAGGGGGCATCTCATAATTCACCCCTCCACTTT | CASSPIQGASHNSPLHF
- | - | TRBJ1-4 | TRBV4-1 | TGCGCCAGCAGCCAAGAATTAAAGGTAGCGGCCGCAACTAATGAAAAACTGTTTTTT | CASSQELKVAAATNEKLFF
- | TRBD1 | TRBJ2-5 | TRBV10-3 | TGTGCCTCGGCAGGGGGCTGGGAGACCCAGTACTTC | CASAGGWETQYF
- | TRBD2 | TRBJ2-7 | TRBV7-3 | TGTGCCAGCACTCTGGGGCTTTCGCGGGAGGGTGTCTACGAGCAGTACTTC | CASTLGLSREGVYEQYF
- | - | TRBJ1-5 | TRBV12-2 | TGTGCAAGTCGCTTAAGGTCGCAGGGTAGTAAGTCAGATAGCAATCAGCCCCAGCATTTT | CASRLRSQGSKSDSNQPQHF
few | TRBD2 | TRBJ2-5 | TRBV2 | TGTGCCAGCAGAGCCGAAGCGGGAGGGCAAGAGACCCAGTACTTC | CASRAEAGGQETQYF
once | - | TRBJ2-7 | TRBV28 | TGTGCCAGCTGGGGTGGGGGGGCGATAAGCTACGAGCAGTACTTC | CASWGGGAISYEQYF
few | TRBD1 | TRBJ1-4 | TRBV6-5 | TGTGCCAGCAGTTCGCACCGGGACAGGGTAAAACTGTTTTTT | CASSSHRDRVKLFF
- | TRBD2 | TRBJ2-1 | TRBV6-5 | TGTGCCAGCAGTTATCTTCTAGCGGGAGGCTACAATGAGCAGTTCTTC | CASSYLLAGGYNEQFF
- | TRBD1 | TRBJ2-3 | TRBV29-1 | TGCAGCGCCACGGGTGGTATAGGGGGCGATACGCAGTATTTT | CSATGGIGGDTQYF
- | TRBD1 | TRBJ1-2 | TRBV18 | TGTGCCAGCTCACCATATACAGGGGGCTACTATGGCTACACCTTC | CASSPYTGGYYGYTF
- | - | TRBJ1-2 | TRBV2 | TGTGCCAGCAGTGCCCAACCCGGGACTCTCTATGGCTACACCTTC | CASSAQPGTLYGYTF
few | - | TRBJ2-5 | TRBV5-1 | TGCGCCAGCAGATCATACCCGGGACTCCAAGAGACCCAGTACTTC | CASRSYPGLQETQYF
few | - | TRBJ1-3 | TRBV21-1 | TGTGCCAGCAGCAACAATGGCGGGGGACGGAGCTCTGGAAACACCATATATTTT | CASSNNGGGRSSGNTIYF
- | TRBD2 | TRBJ2-7 | TRBV6-8 | TGTGCCAGCAGTTACCCGAGGGCGGGGGAGTGCTTCACGGACTTC | CASSYPRAGECFTDF